The 30 T cell receptor beta chains below come from one sample, sequenced in a study of T-cell reconstitution after alpha-beta-depleted transplantation in children. During its preparation, the TCRbeta library received unique molecular identifiers. TCRdb fed the PCR reads into MiXCR, producing one record per CDR3 protein. The data show more than 550,000 distinct CDR3 sequences, about 10% seen once. Sequences were derived from PBMCs from the stem cell graft donor, sampled from the stem cell graft. These receptors were obtained from a human donor who donated a stem cell graft to a child with acute myeloid leukemia.

The chain recombines TRBV30 with TRBJ2-1; possibly TRBD2 for D (6 bases). CDR3 length: 12 amino acids. Trimming removed 5 bases from V and 11 bases from J, with 16 bases in between. Germline CDR1 is GTSNPN and CDR2 is SVGIG (reference sequence). CDR3 region: CAWGGAGPQQFF. The CDR3 coding sequence is TGTGCCTGGGGAGGGGCGGGCCCACAGCAGTTCTTC.

This chain links TRBV6-2 or TRBV6-3 with TRBJ2-2; TRBD2 matches at 9 bases. The CDR3 has 15 residues. V lost 4 bases to trimming and J lost 4 bases; unmatched junction nucleotides: 4. Germline CDR1 MNHEY, CDR2 SVGEGT. The CDR3 region is CASSSLAGFTGELFF. The CDR3 nucleotides are TGTGCCAGCAGTTCTCTAGCGGGATTCACCGGGGAGCTGTTTTTT.

This clonotype was counted between two and nine times. The V gene is TRBV6-2 or TRBV6-3, the J gene TRBJ2-5, with TRBD2 as a possible D gene (5 bases). From germline, CDR1 is MNHEY and CDR2 SVGEGT. There are 16 residues in the CDR3. V lost 6 bases and J 2 bases, leaving 19 bases between the germline ends. CDR3 DNA sequence: TGTGCCAGCAGCTCGACTATGCGGTACCTACAAGAGACCCAGTACTTC. Protein product: CASSSTMRYLQETQYF.

This clonotype was counted only a few times. The chain carries TRBV27 and TRBJ2-3; weak D call: TRBD1 (6 bases). This CDR3 contains 17 residues. V was pared by 5 bases and J by 2 bases, with 20 bases between. Germline lookup yields CDR1 MNHEY and CDR2 SMNVEV (reference sequence). CDR3 DNA sequence: TGTGCCAGCAGTAACATTGGGACATCTGGGTTCACAGATACGCAGTATTTT. This codes for CASSNIGTSGFTDTQYF.

This clonotype has just a few counts. The chain recombines TRBV12-3 or TRBV12-4 with TRBJ2-7; D tentatively fits TRBD1 or TRBD2 (5 bases each). The CDR3 length is 14 residues. Trimming pared 6 bases from V and 3 bases from J, leaving 15 bases between. The CDR3 loop reads CASSPGTLGYEQYF. In DNA form, the CDR3 reads TGTGCCAGCAGCCCGGGGACCCTCGGCTACGAGCAGTACTTC.

This clonotype was picked up a small number of times. The chain carries TRBV10-3 and TRBJ2-6; D is unresolved. The V and J ends lost 5 bases and 2 bases respectively, with 13 bases between them. The CDR3 consists of 16 residues. The germline CDR1 and CDR2 sequences are ENHRY and SYGVKD. The CDR3 DNA reads TGTGCCATCAGTCCCGTGCAGCCGGCTGGGGCCAACGTCCTGACTTTC. Its protein product is CAISPVQPAGANVLTF.

This chain joins TRBV11-2 and TRBJ2-3, with 8 bases lining up with TRBD2. This CDR3 contains 13 residues. Germline loops: CDR1 SGHAT, CDR2 FQNNGV. After removal of 1 base from V and 15 bases from J, the junction contained 9 bases not matched to a gene. This CDR3 is CASSLVEIAGLYF. The CDR3 region has the DNA TGTGCCAGCAGCTTAGTTGAAATAGCGGGACTCTATTTT.

This clonotype has ten or more counts. The chain links TRBV3-1 to TRBJ2-5; no clear D. The CDR3 loop spans 11 amino acids. V was trimmed by 2 bases and J by 6 bases, leaving 4 bases between them. Germline values: CDR1 LGHDT, CDR2 YNNKEL (reference sequence). The CDR3 is CASSQMKTQYF. In DNA, the CDR3 is TGTGCCAGCAGCCAAATGAAGACCCAGTACTTC.

A few counts support this clonotype. V gene TRBV5-1 combines with J gene TRBJ2-4; D unresolved. Trimming shortened V by 0 bases and J by 8 bases, and 9 bases separated the two germline ends. Germline lookup yields CDR1 SGHRS and CDR2 YFSETQ. The CDR3 is 13 amino acids. The CDR3 coding sequence is TGCGCCAGCAGCTTGGAGGGTGCGGACATTCAGTACTTC. Protein sequence: CASSLEGADIQYF.

Points on this clonotype: A read error is possible here, since a much larger clone lies one base away. V usage is TRBV4-2 and J usage is TRBJ2-2; 11 positions agree with TRBD2. In germline, CDR1 is LGHNA, CDR2 YNFKEQ. J lost 1 base, V lost 2 bases, and 0 bases had no gene match. The CDR3 is made up of 16 amino acids. CDR3 amino acids: CASSQLAGGNTGELFF. CDR3 nucleotides: TGTGCCAGCAGCCAACTAGCGGGAGGGAACACCGGGGAGCTGTTTTTT.

The V gene is TRBV24-1, the J gene TRBJ2-3; tentative D call: TRBD2 (5 bases). Germline lookup yields CDR1 KGHDR and CDR2 SFDVKD. Trimming cost V 1 base and J 1 base, with 8 bases left between them. The CDR3 has 15 amino acids. CDR3: CATSDFSGGTDTQYF. The CDR3 DNA follows: TGTGCCACCAGTGATTTCTCCGGGGGCACAGATACGCAGTATTTT.

The chain recombines TRBV27 with TRBJ2-1, with 8 nucleotides matching TRBD1. Germline CDR1 MNHEY, CDR2 SMNVEV (reference sequence). V lost 1 base to trimming and J lost 10 bases; unmatched junction nucleotides: 15. The CDR3 has 17 residues. CDR3 bases: TGTGCCAGCAGTTTATTACTCGGGGGCAGGGGGCGCGGAGAGCAGTTCTTC. Encoded protein: CASSLLLGGRGRGEQFF.

The J gene is TRBJ1-4, the V gene TRBV3-1, with a possible D match to TRBD1 (5 bases). Trimming took off 5 bases at V and 5 bases at J, with 15 bases between the two ends. Germline lookup yields CDR1 LGHDT and CDR2 YNNKEL (reference sequence). The CDR3 covers 15 residues. The DNA for the CDR3 is TGTGCCAGCAGCGACACCGGGACGGTGAATGAAAAACTGTTTTTT. Amino acid sequence: CASSDTGTVNEKLFF. Combining the CDR3 with reference TRBV3-1 and TRBJ1-4 gives the whole variable domain DTAVSQTPKYLVTQMGNDKSIKCEQNLGHDTMYWYKQDSKKFLKIMFSYNNKELIINETVPNRFSPKSPDKAHLNLHINSLELGDSAVYFCASSDTGTVNEKLFFGSGTQLSVL.

This clonotype was seen only a few times. The rearrangement uses TRBV7-2 and TRBJ2-1; 7 bases map to TRBD1. Germline V gene data show CDR1 as SGHTA and CDR2 as FQGNSA. Trimming removed 5 bases from V and 1 base from J; junction bases left unmatched: 8. The length of the CDR3 is 16 residues. The CDR3 region is CASSRQGGASYNEQFF. Written as DNA, the CDR3 is TGTGCCAGCAGCCGTCAAGGGGGCGCATCCTACAATGAGCAGTTCTTC.

Many counts were recorded for this clonotype. The chain carries TRBV7-9 and TRBJ2-1; D is ambiguous. Trimming stripped 4 bases from V and 13 bases from J, with 11 bases between. This CDR3 contains 11 residues. Germline loops: CDR1 SEHNR, CDR2 FQNEAQ (reference sequence). In DNA form, the CDR3 reads TGTGCCAGCAGCTCGGACCTCCCACAGTTCTTC. The encoded protein is CASSSDLPQFF.

This clonotype was seen only a few times. V usage is TRBV29-1 and J usage is TRBJ1-1; 9 bases map to TRBD1. CDR1 and CDR2 (germline): SQVTM, ANQGSEA. The CDR3 has 13 amino acids. V shed 4 bases and J 3 bases; nucleotides not matched to a gene: 3. Here the CDR3 DNA reads TGCAGCGTTGCTCGACAGGGGGACACTGAAGCTTTCTTT. Residues: CSVARQGDTEAFF.

The V and J genes are TRBV12-3 or TRBV12-4 and TRBJ2-3; 8 bases agree with TRBD2. The J segment lost 4 bases and the V segment lost 6 bases, leaving 9 bases of the junction unmatched. This CDR3 has 15 residues. CDR3 in DNA: TGTGCCAGCAGGACAAGCGGGAGAGGGGCAGATACGCAGTATTTT. Its translation is CASRTSGRGADTQYF.

The V and J genes are TRBV5-1 and TRBJ1-3, with TRBD1 identical over 7 bases. CDR1 is SGHRS, CDR2 YFSETQ, per germline. The CDR3 extends over 17 amino acids. The V and J ends lost 6 bases and 0 bases, in that order; junction bases with no gene match: 12. For the CDR3, the DNA is TGCGCCAGCAAACGAACCGGGACAGCCGACTCTGGAAACACCATATATTTT. Residues: CASKRTGTADSGNTIYF.

The CDR3 protein is CSAREGFYNEQFF. CDR3 coding DNA: TGCAGTGCGAGGGAGGGCTTTTACAATGAGCAGTTCTTC. This sequence joins TRBV20-1 and TRBJ2-1; 7 bases align to TRBD2. Per germline, CDR1 DFQATT and CDR2 SNEGSKA (reference sequence). J lost 4 bases, V lost 6 bases, and 6 bases had no gene match. The CDR3 extends over 13 amino acids.

The rearrangement uses TRBV7-2 and TRBJ2-7, with D possibly being TRBD1 (5 bases). The J call may be mistaken, given a closer DNA end match to TRBJ2-1. CDR3 length equals 16 residues. Germline V CDR1 and CDR2: SGHTA, FQGNSA. This chain's CDR3 is CASSLFIERDSYEQFF. CDR3 DNA: TGTGCCAGCAGCCTGTTTATCGAGCGTGACAGCTACGAGCAGTTCTTC.

This clonotype was counted between two and nine times. This rearrangement joins TRBV2 to TRBJ1-2; perhaps TRBD1 as D (5 bases). The CDR3 runs 11 residues. Trimming removed 10 bases from V and 4 bases from J, with 10 bases in between. CDR1 SNHLY and CDR2 FYNNEI come from the germline V gene. CDR3 in DNA: TGTGCCACGGGGCAGGGCTATGGCTACACCTTC. It yields the protein CATGQGYGYTF.

This clonotype was counted at least ten times. V and J are TRBV29-1 and TRBJ2-1; D possibly corresponds to TRBD2 (5 bases). Germline-derived CDR1 and CDR2 are SQVTM and ANQGSEA. Trimming removed 1 base from V and 0 bases from J, with 13 bases in between. The CDR3 spans 16 residues. The CDR3 protein is CSVEGLGADSYNEQFF. In nucleotides, the CDR3 is TGCAGCGTTGAAGGCCTTGGAGCGGACTCCTACAATGAGCAGTTCTTC.

CDR3 region: CASSLGFIAGSSYNEQFF. CDR3 nucleotide sequence: TGCGCCAGCAGCTTGGGGTTCATAGCGGGAAGCTCCTACAATGAGCAGTTCTTC. V gene TRBV5-1 combines with J gene TRBJ2-1, with TRBD2 matching 8 bases. V gave up 0 bases and J gave up 0 bases; unmatched junction bases: 8. Looked up from germline, CDR1 is SGHRS and CDR2 is YFSETQ. The CDR3 length is 18 residues.

The CDR3 reads CSATRSKLGLAGTEQYF. The CDR3 bases are TGCAGTGCTACACGCTCGAAGTTAGGACTAGCGGGAACCGAGCAGTACTTC. The genes are TRBV20-1 and TRBJ2-7; 12 positions agree with TRBD2. Looked up from germline, CDR1 is DFQATT and CDR2 is SNEGSKA (reference sequence). The CDR3 contains 17 residues. J was trimmed by 6 bases and V by 4 bases; bases with no gene match: 16.

This clonotype has just a few counts. The chain combines TRBV25-1 with TRBJ2-7; D ambiguous. Trimming took off 3 bases at V and 1 base at J, with 7 bases between the two ends. Germline V CDR1 and CDR2: MGHDK, SYGVNS. The CDR3 covers 13 residues. The CDR3 is CASSDGPSYEQYF. CDR3 sequence (DNA): TGTGCCAGCAGTGATGGCCCTTCCTACGAGCAGTACTTC.

With respect to this clonotype: This clone may be a read error of a much larger clone one base away. The rearrangement uses TRBV18 and TRBJ2-3; D remains ambiguous. The V gene lost 5 bases and the J gene lost 4 bases, with 13 bases spanning the gap. Germline-derived CDR1 and CDR2 are KGHSH and LQKENI. The CDR3 extends over 14 amino acids. CDR3 region: CASSSLERPDTQYF. The CDR3 DNA sequence: TGTGCCAGCTCATCACTGGAGAGACCAGATACGCAGTATTTT.

V usage is TRBV3-1 and J usage is TRBJ2-2; D is perhaps TRBD2 (6 bases). Trimming took 1 base from V and 4 from J, leaving 13 bases between them. Looked up from germline, CDR1 is LGHDT and CDR2 is YNNKEL (reference sequence). The CDR3 runs to 16 residues. The CDR3 bases are TGTGCCAGCAGCCAAGTAGACGGGAGTAGCACCGGGGAGCTGTTTTTT. Residues: CASSQVDGSSTGELFF.

To note about this clonotype: The junction differs from germline at one of its ends, possibly a read error. V gene TRBV20-1 combines with J gene TRBJ2-7; 9 bases fit TRBD2. This CDR3 contains 14 residues. The germline CDR1 and CDR2 sequences are DFQATT and SNEGSKA (reference sequence). The CDR3: CSARGLATTYEQYF. The CDR3 DNA is TGCAGTGCCAGAGGACTAGCGACTACCTACGAGCAGTACTTC.

This clonotype was picked up many times. The chain employs TRBV7-6 and TRBJ1-5, with D unresolved. The V and J ends lost 1 base and 1 base respectively, with 8 bases between them. The CDR3 contains 15 residues. Per the germline V gene, CDR1 is SGHVS and CDR2 is FNYEAQ. The CDR3 bases are TGTGCCAGCAGCTTAGACAGTCAAAGCAATCAGCCCCAGCATTTT. It yields the protein CASSLDSQSNQPQHF.

The chain is built from TRBV6-2 or TRBV6-3 and TRBJ2-7, with D unclear. Germline CDR1 reads MNHEY; CDR2 reads SVGEGT. This CDR3 region has 16 residues. V was cut by 6 bases and J by 6 bases, with 24 bases left in between. The CDR3 DNA follows: TGTGCCAGCAGCCCAAGCCCCATTACTCGGGCCTCCGAGCAGTACTTC. As protein: CASSPSPITRASEQYF.